A single sample is the source of the 26 T cell receptor beta chains below, sequenced in a study of shared clonotypes between healthy human individuals. Assay used: immunoSEQ multiplex PCR; TCRdb lists only in-frame clones, some missing. The repertoire includes fewer than 1.6 million clones, roughly 98.5% of them detected once, and over 0.3% sits in the top ten. Sequencing was performed on naive CD4+ T cells sorted from blood. Indicated subset: CD45RA+ positively selected. These TCRs come from a man aged 25 to 40 in good health.

On this clone: The same CDR3 also results from other DNA sequences found in this sample. The chain has TRBV9 and TRBJ1-2; no definite D call. Trimming removed 0 bases from V and 5 bases from J, with 2 bases in between. CDR1 and CDR2 (germline): SGDLS, YYNGEE. There are 11 residues in the CDR3. CDR3 in DNA: TGTGCCAGCAGCGTAGGTTATGGCTACACCTTC. Amino acids: CASSVGYGYTF.

The rearrangement uses TRBV2 and TRBJ1-4; possibly TRBD1 for D (5 bases). Germline CDR1 is SNHLY and CDR2 is FYNNEI. The V end lost 1 base, the J end lost 3 bases, and 6 bases lay between the germline ends. The CDR3 consists of 14 residues. CDR3 nucleotides: TGTGCCAGCAGTGAAGGGGGGGCTAATGAAAAACTGTTTTTT. Translated, it gives CASSEGGANEKLFF.

The CDR3 reads CASSIRSAGRYGYTF. The CDR3 region has the DNA TGTGCCAGCAGCATACGGAGTGCCGGGCGCTATGGCTACACCTTC. The rearrangement joins TRBV28 to TRBJ1-2; no reliable D call. This CDR3 contains 15 residues. Germline-derived CDR1 and CDR2 are MDHEN and SYDVKM. Trimming took 6 bases from V and 4 from J, leaving 18 bases between them.

The V and J genes are TRBV10-3 and TRBJ2-7; 8 bases align to TRBD1. V shed 5 bases, J shed 2 bases, and the junction held 2 bases outside the gene matches. CDR3 size: 13 residues. In germline, CDR1 is ENHRY, CDR2 SYGVKD. The CDR3 protein is CAISQDRAYEQYF. CDR3 bases: TGTGCCATCAGTCAGGACAGGGCCTACGAGCAGTACTTC.

The chain has TRBV7-2 and TRBJ1-5; no clear D. The CDR3 runs 12 residues. Trimming took off 5 bases at V and 9 bases at J, with 11 bases between the two ends. Germline CDR1 and CDR2: SGHTA and FQGNSA. In DNA form, the CDR3 reads TGTGCCAGCAGCCACCCCGAGGGGCCCCAGCATTTT. Its protein is CASSHPEGPQHF.

The chain couples TRBV10-3 to TRBJ2-5; TRBD2 matches at 8 bases. The V segment lost 3 bases and the J segment 0 bases; nucleotides outside the gene matches: 6. The CDR3 covers 16 residues. Per germline, CDR1 ENHRY and CDR2 SYGVKD. CDR3 nucleotides: TGTGCCATCAGTGATCTGAGCGGGAGAAACCAAGAGACCCAGTACTTC. Translating gives CAISDLSGRNQETQYF.

This clone was seen once. CDR3 sequence (DNA): TGTGCCAGCAGCCGCGGGGACACCTCTGGAAACACCATATATTTT. Its translation is CASSRGDTSGNTIYF. V and J are TRBV5-5 and TRBJ1-3, with a possible D match to TRBD1 (6 bases). Germline values: CDR1 SGHKS, CDR2 YYEKEE (reference sequence). The CDR3 is 15 amino acids. V lost 4 bases and J lost 0, with 11 bases in between.

Here the CDR3 reads CASSSWQGGGNTIYF. The CDR3 DNA reads as TGTGCCAGCAGCTCTTGGCAGGGGGGTGGAAACACCATATATTTT. The chain is built from TRBV5-4 and TRBJ1-3; 7 bases agree with TRBD1. This CDR3 is built from 15 residues. In germline, CDR1 is SGHNT, CDR2 YYREEE (reference sequence). Trimming cost V 3 bases and J 3 bases; bases outside gene matches: 6.

The chain employs TRBV5-1 and TRBJ1-1; D not resolved. V lost 1 base, J lost 1 base, and 11 bases lay in between. The CDR3 consists of 15 residues. CDR1 SGHRS and CDR2 YFSETQ come from the germline V gene. The CDR3 reads CASSLRLIGNTEAFF. For the CDR3, the DNA is TGCGCCAGCAGCTTGAGGCTAATCGGGAACACTGAAGCTTTCTTT.

The chain employs TRBV7-3 and TRBJ2-7, with D hard to call. Germline CDR1 SGHTA, CDR2 FQGTGA. The ends were cut back, 1 base at V and 2 bases at J, with 15 bases in the middle. The CDR3 runs 16 residues. CDR3 in amino acids: CASSLIRLDNAYEQYF. DNA for the CDR3: TGTGCCAGCAGCTTAATCCGACTTGACAACGCCTACGAGCAGTACTTC. The whole variable domain, filled in from reference TRBV7-3 and TRBJ2-7, reads GAGVSQTPSNKVTEKGKYVELRCDPISGHTALYWYRQSLGQGPEFLIYFQGTGAADDSGLPNDRFFAVRPEGSVSTLKIQRTERGDSAVYLCASSLIRLDNAYEQYFGPGTRLTVT.

This clone came up once. The rearrangement links TRBV2 to TRBJ2-7; TRBD2 is a possible D gene (6 bases). Deletions cut 8 bases from V and 0 bases from J, with 14 bases between. CDR3 size: 14 residues. Germline values: CDR1 SNHLY, CDR2 FYNNEI. The CDR3 coding sequence is TGTGCCAGCCTCTCACTAGCTTCCTCCTACGAGCAGTACTTC. Translation: CASLSLASSYEQYF.

The rearrangement uses TRBV18 and TRBJ2-7; 9 bases are a match to TRBD1. The CDR3 length is 15 residues. With V trimmed by 3 bases and J by 3 bases, 6 bases remained unmatched. The V gene's germline CDR1 is KGHSH and CDR2 LQKENI. The CDR3 here is CASSPLDRGIYEQYF. The DNA of the CDR3 is TGTGCCAGCTCACCGTTGGACAGGGGAATCTACGAGCAGTACTTC.

V gene TRBV4-1 combines with J gene TRBJ2-7, with D unresolved. Germline CDR1 and CDR2: MGHRA and YSYEKL. The CDR3 is 15 residues long. The V gene lost 0 bases and the J gene lost 0 bases, with 9 bases spanning the gap. CDR3 nucleotide sequence: TGCGCCAGCAGCCAAGAGGGCCCCTCCTCCTACGAGCAGTACTTC. Translated, it gives CASSQEGPSSYEQYF.

This clone was seen only once. The CDR3 protein is CASSIDTSGSRSSGANVLTF. As DNA, the CDR3 is TGTGCCAGTAGTATCGATACTAGCGGGAGTAGAAGCTCTGGGGCCAACGTCCTGACTTTC. This chain links TRBV19 with TRBJ2-6; 11 bases are shared with TRBD2. CDR1 is LNHDA and CDR2 is SQIVND in the germline V gene (reference sequence). Trimming took 3 bases from V and 0 from J; bases not matched to a gene: 10. This CDR3 region has 20 residues. The whole variable domain, filled in from reference TRBV19 and TRBJ2-6, reads DGGITQSPKYLFRKEGQNVTLSCEQNLNHDAMYWYRQDPGQGLRLIYYSQIVNDFQKGDIAEGYSVSREKKESFPLTVTSAQKNPTAFYLCASSIDTSGSRSSGANVLTFGAGSRLTVL.

This rearrangement joins TRBV2 to TRBJ2-7, with a possible D match to TRBD2 (7 bases). Trimming took off 8 bases at V and 6 bases at J, with 11 bases between the two ends. The germline V gene has CDR1 SNHLY and CDR2 FYNNEI. The CDR3 length is 11 residues. CDR3 DNA: TGTGCCAGCGCTCGGGGGGCCGAGCAGTACTTC. It is translated as CASARGAEQYF.

CDR3 amino acids: CASSPQPGQINQPQHF. CDR3 nucleotides: TGCGCCAGCAGCCCCCAACCGGGACAGATCAATCAGCCCCAGCATTTT. This chain joins TRBV5-1 and TRBJ1-5; 7 positions agree with TRBD1. J was trimmed by 3 bases and V by 4 bases; bases with no gene match: 10. Germline CDR1 reads SGHRS; CDR2 reads YFSETQ. The CDR3 length is 16 residues.

The rearrangement joins TRBV6-5 to TRBJ2-1, with 10 positions matching TRBD2. This CDR3 contains 14 residues. Germline V gene lookup returns CDR1 MNHEY and CDR2 SVGAGI. Germline trimming cut 6 bases from V and 6 bases from J; bases unmatched to any gene: 5. CDR3 sequence: CASRAGTSVNEQFF. The DNA for the CDR3 is TGTGCCAGCAGGGCCGGGACTAGCGTCAATGAGCAGTTCTTC.

V gene TRBV27 combines with J gene TRBJ1-1; D is perhaps TRBD1 (6 bases). Per the germline V gene, CDR1 is MNHEY and CDR2 is SMNVEV (reference sequence). Between the trimmed V and J ends, which lost 5 bases and 7 bases, there was a span of 17 bases. The CDR3 has 14 amino acids. Here the CDR3 reads CASSPDRAYGEAFF. CDR3 nucleotides: TGTGCCAGCAGTCCGGACAGAGCATATGGTGAAGCTTTCTTT.

The chain recombines TRBV28 with TRBJ2-7, with D possibly being TRBD2 (6 bases). The CDR3 consists of 14 residues. Germline loops: CDR1 MDHEN, CDR2 SYDVKM. Trimming left V 3 bases short and J 3 bases short, with 12 bases between. CDR3 DNA sequence: TGTGCCAGCAGTTTTACGGGGGAAAACTACGAGCAGTACTTC. The encoded protein is CASSFTGENYEQYF. Full variable domain (rest looked up from reference TRBV28 and TRBJ2-7): DVKVTQSSRYLVKRTGEKVFLECVQDMDHENMFWYRQDPGLGLRLIYFSYDVKMKEKGDIPEGYSVSREKKERFSLILESASTNQTSMYLCASSFTGENYEQYFGPGTRLTVT.

The gene calls are TRBV5-8 and TRBJ1-2; D is unresolved. Between the trimmed V and J ends, which lost 7 bases and 8 bases, there was a span of 21 bases. The germline gives CDR1 SGHTS, CDR2 YDEGEE. The CDR3 is made up of 14 amino acids. CDR3 sequence reads: CASAGIWVGYGYTF. The CDR3 DNA is TGTGCCAGCGCGGGTATCTGGGTCGGTTACGGCTACACCTTC.

V usage is TRBV29-1 and J usage is TRBJ1-2; tentatively, D is TRBD1 (5 bases). Germline-derived CDR1 and CDR2 are SQVTM and ANQGSEA. The CDR3 loop spans 12 amino acids. The V end was cut by 4 bases, the J end by 4 bases, with 10 bases between. The CDR3 reads CSVVRAGYGYTF. CDR3 DNA: TGCAGCGTTGTCAGGGCCGGCTATGGCTACACCTTC.

The V call is TRBV15, the J call TRBJ1-3; no clear D. This CDR3 spans 15 amino acids. Trimming stripped 5 bases from V and 4 bases from J, with 15 bases between. The germline CDR1 and CDR2 sequences are LNHNV and YYDKDF (reference sequence). CDR3: CATSLSLGSGNTIYF. DNA for the CDR3: TGTGCCACCAGCTTGTCCCTCGGGTCAGGAAACACCATATATTTT.

V is TRBV4-2 and J is TRBJ2-1, with 8 positions matching TRBD1. Trimming removed 1 base from V and 6 bases from J; junction bases left unmatched: 11. This CDR3 is 17 amino acids long. The V gene's germline CDR1 is LGHNA and CDR2 YNFKEQ. The CDR3 sequence is CASSQVSAGGPTNEQFF. The CDR3 DNA reads as TGTGCCAGCAGCCAAGTTTCCGCAGGGGGCCCAACCAATGAGCAGTTCTTC.

The rearrangement joins TRBV7-9 to TRBJ2-7; TRBD1 matches 10 bases. The CDR3 is 14 amino acids. J gave up 5 bases and V 7 bases, and 8 bases lay outside the gene matches. Germline V gene sequence: CDR1 SEHNR, CDR2 FQNEAQ (reference sequence). CDR3 sequence: CASTPDRGFDEQYF. Here the CDR3 DNA reads TGTGCCAGCACCCCGGACAGGGGGTTTGACGAGCAGTACTTC.

This clone has a handful of counts. Other DNA sequences in the sample encode the same CDR3. The chain links TRBV28 to TRBJ2-2; the D is unclear. CDR3 size: 12 residues. V shed 3 bases and J shed 4 bases, with 3 bases lying between them. CDR1 MDHEN and CDR2 SYDVKM come from the germline V gene. The CDR3 coding sequence is TGTGCCAGCAGTTTCGGCACCGGGGAGCTGTTTTTT. Translated, it gives CASSFGTGELFF.

The rearrangement links TRBV5-6 to TRBJ2-1, with D perhaps TRBD2 (6 bases). This CDR3 region has 13 residues. Germline values: CDR1 SGHDT, CDR2 YYEEEE. The V end lost 7 bases, the J end lost 9 bases, and 17 bases lay between the germline ends. CDR3 nucleotide sequence: TGTGCCAGCCTCCCGCGAGGGGAGGTTGAGCAGTTCTTC. Protein sequence: CASLPRGEVEQFF.